These T cell receptor beta chains were read from a single sample in a study of OX40 agonist ivuxolimab in advanced cancers. The assay was immunoSEQ multiplex PCR, and TCRdb's table has in-frame clones only and misses some. The sample consists of tens of thousands of clones, 88% of them appearing once. The source was CD4+ or CD8+ T cells sorted from blood, collected in a trial of the OX40 agonist ivuxolimab. These receptors came from an adult with an advanced solid tumor such as melanoma, head and neck, liver or kidney cancer. Both conserved end residues are trimmed from each CDR3. The D gene is left open where the match is weak.

>TRBV11-2|-
ASSLAAGLNQPQH
>TRBV14|-
ASSLGPAEAF
>TRBV27|-
ARIPGPYTDTQY
>TRBV23-1|-
ASSQSPHGNTIY
>TRBV5-1|-
ASSKDETTSLGNTIY
>TRBV4-2|TRBD1
ASSQDYETGLLGNIYTQY
>TRBV4-3|-
ASSQDLGGEVNQPQH
>TRBV6-1|-
ASRASGYEQY
>TRBV7-9|TRBD1
ASSLVGQGANEQF
>TRBV19|TRBD1
ASGTGGALNQPQH
>TRBV9|TRBD1
ASSVEGGKGYGYT
>TRBV28|TRBD1
ASSFGQGHRKV
>TRBV19|-
ASSIGQVYGYT
>TRBV4-1|TRBD2
ASSQDTERGWQY
>TRBV11-2|-
ASSPGRRDAYGYT
>TRBV6-6|-
ASSVQMNTEAF
>TRBV28|-
ASSSRGVWQPQH
>TRBV18|TRBD2
ASSPPVAGGKDTQY
>TRBV30|TRBD2
AWTLPHGRRYEQY
>TRBV7-2|-
ASSEEGSPTNYGYT
>TRBV6-6|-
ASSSPTPF
>TRBV6-5|-
ASTVRGGPSYEQY
>TRBV28|-
ASSFSPGFSIHEQY
>TRBV28|-
ASSLIQPQYGYT